This TCR beta chain was captured in a study of T cells in Graves' hyperthyroidism and ophthalmopathy. This clonotype was picked up many times. Authors of the study amplified TCR beta CDR3 regions from RNA transcripts. A set of HTBI primers served as the primers for a first-round RT-PCR of the TCR CDR3. TCRdb reprocessed the multiplex PCR reads with MiXCR, giving one entry per CDR3 protein. This repertoire shows fewer than 500,000 distinct CDR3 sequences, approximately 15% found once; its top ten account for more than 20%. Between the trimmed V and J ends, which lost 4 bases and 7 bases, there was a span of 11 bases. CDR3 length: 13 residues.

The chain carries TRBV12-3 or TRBV12-4 and TRBJ1-5; D gene ambiguous. Specimen: blood. The TCR originated in a young man with Graves' hyperthyroidism that later progressed to Graves' ophthalmopathy. The CDR3 reads CASSWRAQQPQHF. The CDR3 DNA reads as TGTGCCAGCAGTTGGAGGGCTCAACAGCCCCAGCATTTT.